This entry features one T cell receptor (beta chain) sequence. The V and J ends lost 3 bases and 2 bases respectively, with 17 bases between them. The CDR3 is made up of 17 amino acids. The germline gives CDR1 SGDLS, CDR2 YYNGEE. Naive CD8 cells lacked CD45RO and underwent positive selection for CCR7, leaving out terminally differentiated effector memory CD45RA+ cells. The sample originates from a study of shared clonotypes between healthy human individuals. Background on the study: CD4 naive and memory got three plates each, CD8 naive two, CD8 memory one.

Generated by immunoSEQ multiplex PCR, the TCRdb table keeps only in-frame clones and is missing some. The repertoire consists of fewer than 700,000 clones, with roughly 96% occurring once and the leading ten covering over 0.1%. The TCR was taken from a woman under 40 in good health. The specimen sequenced was naive CD8+ T cells sorted from blood. The V gene is TRBV9, the J gene TRBJ2-2, with D maybe TRBD1 (6 bases). In DNA, the CDR3 is TGTGCCAGCAGCGAGCACCGGGACAAACCTAACACCGGGGAGCTGTTTTTT. It is translated as CASSEHRDKPNTGELFF.